This TCR beta chain derives from a study of preoperative IRX-2 immunotherapy in early breast cancer. Here immunoSEQ multiplex PCR was the method, and the copy in TCRdb shows in-frame clones only, minus some. The sample consists of approximately 100,000 clones, about nine tenths of them appearing once. Indicated treatment: preoperative locoregional IRX-2 cytokine immunotherapy. Germline values: CDR1 SGHTA, CDR2 FQGNSA. The junction had 2 bases not matched to a gene; V was cut back by 5 bases and J by 3 bases. The CDR3 covers 13 residues. This TCR derives from a human donor with breast cancer. The starting material was tumor tissue, obtained after IRX-2 immunotherapy. The V call is TRBV7-2, the J call TRBJ2-3; 7 nucleotides match TRBD2. The CDR3 sequence: CASSPGGTDTQYF. CDR3 nucleotides: TGTGCCAGCAGCCCCGGGGGGACAGATACGCAGTATTTT.